Each of the 3 T cell receptor beta chains below was sequenced from the same sample in a study of radiotherapy plus CTLA-4 blockade in lung cancer. The protocol was immunoSEQ multiplex PCR, while the TCRdb copy is restricted to in-frame clones and leaves out a portion. This table holds some 110,000 clones, more than 65% found once. The material was peripheral blood, obtained from a patient treated with radiotherapy plus ipilimumab. These receptors came from a human donor with non-small cell lung cancer that progressed on radiotherapy plus ipilimumab. Some clones in this sample may be carry-over from other donors' samples.

J is TRBJ2-5 and V is TRBV4-3; TRBD1 aligns across 8 bases. The ends lost 0 bases at V and 5 bases at J; junction bases unmatched: 8. There are 16 residues in the CDR3. Germline CDR1 is LGHNA and CDR2 is YSLEER. CDR3 in amino acids: CASSQDQGARWETQYF. The CDR3 DNA sequence: TGCGCCAGCAGCCAAGATCAGGGGGCGAGGTGGGAGACCCAGTACTTC.

This rearrangement joins TRBV4-3 to TRBJ1-2; a weak D match, TRBD1 (6 bases). Germline CDR1 and CDR2: LGHNA and YSLEER. This CDR3 contains 16 residues. The V end was cut by 0 bases, the J end by 1 base, with 12 bases between. The CDR3 nucleotides read TGCGCCAGCAGCCAAGAAGGCAGGGGAGATAACTATGGCTACACCTTC. This gives the protein CASSQEGRGDNYGYTF.

The chain has TRBV15 and TRBJ1-1; D not resolved. V dropped 1 base and J dropped 0 bases, with 6 bases sitting between them. The germline V gene encodes CDR1 LNHNV and CDR2 YYDKDF (reference sequence). This CDR3 has 14 amino acids. The chain's CDR3 is CATSRGSLNTEAFF. For the CDR3, the DNA is TGTGCCACCAGCAGAGGAAGCTTGAACACTGAAGCTTTCTTT.